This paragraph covers one T cell receptor beta chain sequence. The sample is drawn from a study of human T cells and chemical hapten exposure. Across the whole study: An area of 2 cm by 2 cm on upper inner arm skin received 2% DPC for sensitization. The patients, most of them female, presented with alopecia areata, totalis or universalis. Largely, small differences in pooled library volume made per-sample TCR yields vary.

For the library, individual cDNA molecules each received unique molecular identifiers. MiXCR was run by TCRdb on the RACE reads, yielding one entry per CDR3 protein. The sample yields about 180,000 distinct CDR3 sequences, 25% to 30% seen once. Documented time point: pre-sensitization, week 0. Described treatment: therapeutic diphenylcyclopropenone sensitization with weekly scalp DPC. CDR3 length: 14 residues. V lost 3 bases and J lost 3; bases outside the gene matches: 1. Germline lookup yields CDR1 SGHDT and CDR2 YYEEEE. The clonotype originates from a woman in her 30s with alopecia areata. Some clones in this sample may be carry-over from other donors' samples. This specimen consisted of whole blood, obtained in connection with sensitization to the hapten diphenylcyclopropenone (DPC). The chain joins TRBV5-6 to TRBJ2-1; 9 bases match TRBD1. The CDR3 loop is CASSWGQGYNEQFF. Here the CDR3 DNA reads TGTGCCAGCAGCTGGGGACAGGGCTACAATGAGCAGTTCTTC.